A selection of T cell receptor beta chains follows, all from one sample in a study of identical twins. A single record per CDR3 protein comes from TCRdb applying MiXCR to the 5' RACE reads. The sample has more than 400,000 distinct CDR3 sequences, over 12% seen once; the top ten hold more than 0.4%. The sample was also reused in another study, on yellow fever vaccine responses in identical twins.

The sequenced sample was CD4+ T cells sorted from blood. Receptors originate from a woman aged 18-29 years in good health. The CDR3 runs from the conserved cysteine through the conserved F or W. The D gene is left open where the match is weak. For some rows the clone size is stated as once, few or many, or as a class when expanded; others skip it.

clone_size: .; j_call: TRBJ1-6; cdr3_length: 15; d_call: .; v_call: TRBV12-3/TRBV12-4; cdr3_aa: CASRLQGLYNSPLHF; cdr3_nt: TGTGCCAGCAGGTTACAGGGTCTCTATAATTCACCCCTCCACTTT
clone_size: few; j_call: TRBJ2-2; cdr3_length: 12; d_call: .; v_call: TRBV12-3/TRBV12-4; cdr3_aa: CASWGVPGELFF; cdr3_nt: TGTGCCAGCTGGGGGGTTCCCGGGGAGCTGTTTTTT
clone_size: .; j_call: TRBJ2-7; cdr3_length: 14; d_call: .; v_call: TRBV6-5; cdr3_aa: CASSLSPDYYEQYF; cdr3_nt: TGTGCCAGCAGTTTATCCCCCGACTACTACGAGCAGTACTTC
clone_size: few; j_call: TRBJ2-5; cdr3_length: 13; d_call: .; v_call: TRBV5-1; cdr3_aa: CASSLLSEETQYF; cdr3_nt: TGCGCCAGCAGCTTACTTAGCGAAGAGACCCAGTACTTC
clone_size: many; j_call: TRBJ2-6; cdr3_length: 17; d_call: TRBD1; v_call: TRBV6-1; cdr3_aa: CASIKTGGASGANVLTF; cdr3_nt: TGTGCCAGCATCAAAACAGGGGGCGCTTCTGGGGCCAACGTCCTGACTTTC
clone_size: .; j_call: TRBJ2-7; cdr3_length: 15; d_call: .; v_call: TRBV7-8; cdr3_aa: CASSRTESSSYEQYF; cdr3_nt: TGTGCCAGCAGCCGGACAGAGTCAAGTTCCTACGAGCAGTACTTC
clone_size: few; j_call: TRBJ2-7; cdr3_length: 19; d_call: .; v_call: TRBV4-2; cdr3_aa: CASSQGTLLVEGSSYEQYF; cdr3_nt: TGTGCCAGCAGCCAAGGGACCCTTTTAGTTGAGGGAAGCTCCTACGAGCAGTACTTC
clone_size: .; j_call: TRBJ2-1; cdr3_length: 14; d_call: .; v_call: TRBV20-1; cdr3_aa: CSAPPRGGLREQFF; cdr3_nt: TGCAGTGCCCCACCACGAGGTGGTCTTCGGGAGCAGTTCTTC
clone_size: many; j_call: TRBJ2-3; cdr3_length: 13; d_call: .; v_call: TRBV11-3; cdr3_aa: CASSHSGTDTQYF; cdr3_nt: TGTGCCAGCAGCCATAGCGGCACAGATACGCAGTATTTT
clone_size: .; j_call: TRBJ2-7; cdr3_length: 15; d_call: .; v_call: TRBV5-1; cdr3_aa: CASSLVAGWGSEQYF; cdr3_nt: TGCGCCAGCAGCTTGGTGGCGGGATGGGGATCCGAGCAGTACTTC
clone_size: many; j_call: TRBJ2-1; cdr3_length: 16; d_call: TRBD2; v_call: TRBV7-2; cdr3_aa: CASTIIGTSGKRGQFF; cdr3_nt: TGTGCCAGCACCATTATAGGGACTAGCGGGAAGAGGGGGCAGTTCTTC
clone_size: .; j_call: TRBJ1-1; cdr3_length: 14; d_call: .; v_call: TRBV5-1; cdr3_aa: CASSPDRAGPEAFF; cdr3_nt: TGCGCCAGCAGCCCGGACCGGGCGGGGCCTGAAGCTTTCTTT
clone_size: .; j_call: TRBJ2-1; cdr3_length: 15; d_call: .; v_call: TRBV28; cdr3_aa: CASNPPGFRLDEQFF; cdr3_nt: TGTGCCAGCAACCCCCCGGGCTTTCGGTTGGATGAGCAGTTCTTC
clone_size: many; j_call: TRBJ1-2; cdr3_length: 17; d_call: .; v_call: TRBV4-1; cdr3_aa: CASSQSYMDTTNYGYTF; cdr3_nt: TGCGCCAGCAGCCAAAGTTATATGGACACAACTAACTATGGCTACACCTTC
clone_size: many; j_call: TRBJ2-1; cdr3_length: 16; d_call: .; v_call: TRBV12-3/TRBV12-4; cdr3_aa: CASSLAAWSSYNEQFF; cdr3_nt: TGTGCCAGCAGTTTAGCAGCTTGGAGCTCCTACAATGAGCAGTTCTTC
clone_size: .; j_call: TRBJ2-1; cdr3_length: 16; d_call: TRBD2; v_call: TRBV7-9; cdr3_aa: CASSSPGLAFDNEQFF; cdr3_nt: TGTGCCAGCAGCTCCCCGGGACTAGCGTTTGACAATGAGCAGTTCTTC
clone_size: few; j_call: TRBJ2-7; cdr3_length: 14; d_call: TRBD2; v_call: TRBV5-6; cdr3_aa: CASSVGLATGEQYF; cdr3_nt: TGTGCCAGCAGCGTGGGACTAGCGACGGGGGAGCAGTACTTC
clone_size: .; j_call: TRBJ2-3; cdr3_length: 15; d_call: TRBD1; v_call: TRBV7-3; cdr3_aa: CASSLKGASTDTQYF; cdr3_nt: TGTGCCAGCAGCTTAAAGGGGGCTAGCACAGATACGCAGTATTTT